One T cell receptor beta chain is described in this entry. The antigen it binds to is not known. Base qualities are not recorded, but no much larger clone differs from it by a single base. This sample was taken from a study of vaccination and CD4 T cells after COVID-19 (dated 2022 in TCRdb). About the full investigation: Convalescent patients had a positive SARS-CoV-2 result on nasal swab PCR, and of these patients, under ten had mild disease and one had severe disease. Six males and four females were included in the convalescent cohort, with two Hispanic individuals, seven Caucasians, two Asians and one multiracial person represented. Participants got two doses of the Pfizer-BioNTech BNT162b2 vaccine (n=8) or two doses of the Moderna mRNA-1273 vaccine (n=2). Post-COVID blood samples were collected from convalescent patients a median of approximately 100 days after diagnosis, with a range of roughly 30 to 170 days. Post-vaccine blood samples were collected a median of about 69 days after the second vaccine dose, ranging from 14 to 241 days. For stimulating the cultures, overlapping spike peptide pools were used, derived from SARS-CoV-2 as well as from the common cold coronaviruses HCoV-NL63, HCoV-OC43 and HCoV-229E. In control cultures, a CEFX viral epitope pool was used as positive control, an HIV-1 Nef peptide pool was used as negative control, or no peptide was added. In 10 COVID-19 convalescent patients and a handful of infection-naive healthy vaccine recipients, the spike-specific CD4+ TCR repertoire before mRNA vaccination was compared with the repertoire after mRNA vaccination.

The sample's treatment or condition label, in plain terms: approximately 9-day PBMC culture with coronavirus spike peptide pools or control peptides (ViraFEST assay). To expand antigen-specific T cells with peptide pools and then pick out the expanded clonotypes through TCR sequencing, the study relied on the ViraFEST assay. The convalescent patients' positive SARS-CoV-2 PCR tests fell between March and December 2020, which was before the Alpha, Beta and Delta variants emerged in the United States. Each well held 1.5 million to 2.5 million PBMCs cultured with around 10 ug/ml peptide pools in IMDM containing roughly 5% human AB serum and around 10 IU/ml IL-2. Half of the culture medium was replaced with fresh IL-2-containing medium on days 3 and 7. Once the cells had been in culture for ten to eleven days, the EasySep CD4+ T cell isolation kit was used to isolate CD4+ T cells by negative selection. Ficoll-Paque Plus gradient centrifugation was used to isolate PBMCs from whole blood, and the isolated PBMCs were then either used fresh or cryopreserved at -140C. Triplicate wells were generally used for each culture condition.

The research as a whole found: Of the vaccine-specific clones in convalescent patients, 304 of 307, or nearly all, reacted only to SARS-CoV-2 spike and did not cross-react with common cold coronaviruses. The median number of SARS-CoV-2-reactive clonotypes rose from fewer than 25 after infection to 38 after vaccination, but the change was not significant. Relatively few convalescent patients were included in the study, and early timepoints after natural infection were not analyzed. Among the post-vaccine SARS-CoV-2-reactive clones in convalescent patients, a median approximately 90% showed up only after vaccination, which suggests vaccine-specific priming.

To prepare the library, PCR was applied. TCR sequencing of DNA from cultured CD4+ T cells used the Oncomine TCR Beta short-read assay at the Johns Hopkins FTIC core. The QIAamp micro DNA kit was used to extract genomic DNA from the cultured CD4+ T cells. Oncomine TCR Beta libraries made from cultured CD4+ T cells were pooled using unique dual indexes and sequenced on an Illumina iSeq 100. The paper's data handling went like this. Non-productive sequences were filtered out, and CDR3s that did not start with C, did not end with F or W, or were shorter than 7 amino acids were discarded. The MANAFEST web application identified antigen-specific clonotypes by comparing peptide-stimulated wells against reference wells and other culture wells. An FDR below 0.05, an odds ratio above 5, and a productive frequency above 0.1% in at least two of three replicate wells were required for clones to be considered positive. Cross-reactive clonotypes were defined as significantly expanded in both SARS-CoV-2 spike wells and at least one common cold coronavirus spike condition. CDR3 homology was assessed with Levenshtein distances (stringdist) and unrooted phylogenetic trees (ape) in R version 3.6.1. TCRdb reprocessed the public reads (quality trimming at Q25 with fastp, clone calling with MiXCR) and kept in-frame beta chains. Identical CDR3 protein sequences are pooled into one entry, listed with their most common genes and DNA. TCRdb, rather than the study authors, made the V and J calls. This sample comprises about 15,000 distinct CDR3 sequences, approximately 53% of them detected only once. Less than 15% of the sample rests with the top ten.

The junction carries 16 bases between V and J, which are trimmed by 4 bases and 7 bases respectively. Including cysteine and phenylalanine, the CDR3 has 13 amino acids. Only the CDR3 DNA stays, 39 bases, in frame from base 1. CDR1 and CDR2, looked up from the germline V gene (reference sequence), are DFQATT and SNEGSKA. The receptor was derived from a human donor who had recovered from COVID-19. This chain joins TRBV20-1 to TRBJ1-1; no confident D gene assignment can be made. The sample taken for sequencing was CD4+ T cells from blood, cultured in vitro. The CDR3 amino acid sequence is: CSAIGRVRGEAFF. In nucleotides, the sequence is TGCAGTGCTATAGGTAGGGTTCGGGGTGAAGCTTTCTTT.